Listed here is a single T cell receptor (beta chain). The antigen it recognizes is unknown. There are no base qualities to consult, and no much larger clone falls within one base. TCRbeta CDR3 regions were amplified from genomic DNA by means of the immunoSEQ Assay, a bias-controlled multiplex PCR. On the study's bioinformatics: The number of nucleated cells in each sample was estimated from the amplification of reference gene primers within the assay. Sequence reads were collapsed and filtered to measure the absolute abundance of every unique TCRbeta CDR3 rearrangement. For each sample, productive Simpson clonality was calculated by taking the square root of Simpson's diversity index across productive rearrangements. TCRdb limited this immuneACCESS table to in-frame rearrangements with V and J called. A share of clones is missing; checked studies link under half to unresolved V genes, and the rest is unexplained. V and J calls and clone size are those listed in that table; D and trimming were worked out from the DNA. Recorded for this sample are approximately 380,000 clones; less than 85% of them occurred a single time. The leading ten clones occupy roughly 3.9% of the sample.

The data belong to a study of blood T cell repertoires in COVID-19 (dated by TCRdb to 2018 to 2020). Regarding the study in general: Collaborator samples came from the United States, Italy and Spain and covered acute and convalescent phases of COVID-19. The material from the prospective study consisted of cDNA or gDNA derived from T cells, B-cell-depleted T cells, or PBMCs. Subjects who had been exposed to COVID-19, were actively infected with it, or had recovered from it provided the deeply sampled blood TCRbeta repertoires that made up the dataset. The repertoires were released in a freely available public database meant as a resource for research on the immune response to SARS-CoV-2. The samples were drawn from the first 160 participants of the ongoing ImmuneRACE study and from roughly 1,300 subjects provided by 6 global collaborators. A de-identified subject ID, COVID-19 status, age in years and sex were almost always included in the sample metadata. Where available, HLA class I and class II types were obtained from metadata supplied by the sample provider rather than from assay-based typing. The research as a whole found: The quantity of clinical and demographic metadata differed by source and by participant and was supplied without curation.

The CDR3 starts with the cysteine, ends with the phenylalanine, and has 14 residues. Only CDR3 DNA is held: 42 bases, read in frame from base 1. CDR1 and CDR2 are drawn from the germline V gene: SGDLS, YYNGEE. V sheds 4 bases and J sheds 6 bases, leaving 14 bases between their ends. Each collaborating institution followed its own protocols to collect whole blood in K2EDTA tubes. Collaborator samples were shipped for TCRbeta analysis as frozen whole blood, isolated PBMCs, or DNA extracted from either sample type. Sequences were obtained from peripheral blood. This receptor was taken from a woman aged 18-29 years with acute or convalescent COVID-19. The chain employs TRBV9 and TRBJ2-1, with a weak D call of TRBD2 (6 bases match). The CDR3: CASSPGTGGNEQFF. The DNA reads TGTGCCAGCAGCCCCGGGACCGGGGGCAATGAGCAGTTCTTC.